Reported below is one TCR beta chain. Its binding antigen is unknown. It is likely a read error, because the conserved phenylalanine at the end of the CDR3 is missing. The DNA is left out, because the CDR3 cannot be placed on it with certainty; the CDR3 is given as TCRdb lists it. The data originate from a study of CD8+CD57+ T cells in acquired aplastic anemia (dated by TCRdb to between 2017 and 2018). For context, the study as a whole: Extracted DNA from sorted CD4+ and CD8+ cells averaged 3.2 ug, ranging from roughly 0.2 to 30 ug. An average of about 10 million reads for CD4+ cells and around 11 million reads for CD8+ cells was obtained from healthy donor samples.

Profiling of TCR beta VDJ combinations and CDR3 sequences used genomic DNA as the template. An Illumina HiSeq 2000 was used for TCR repertoire sequencing. As for how the authors treated the data: Repertoires were assessed using TRBV/TRBJ rearrangement plots, CDR3 size and DJ length profiles, and Simpson's diversity index. The most abundant DNA sequence in the deep sequencing data was defined as the immunodominant clone. CDR3 amino acid sequences were screened for sharing across subjects and were compared with published repertoires and the VDJdb database. The public reads were run again by TCRdb, first through fastp at Q25 and then through MiXCR, and only productive beta chains were kept. Rows with a matching CDR3 protein are joined into one entry that keeps the most common DNA and genes. TCRdb, not the original authors, processed these V and J calls. The sample table contains over 150,000 distinct CDR3 sequences; only one count was recorded for 54% of them. The top ten clonotypes cover about 15% of the sample.

Paper-wide results and their limitations: No significant difference in CD8+ Simpson's diversity was found between patients and healthy controls (P=0.060). Although roughly 29 CD8+ CDR3 sequences were shared by patients and controls, these sequences appeared highly expressed in patients and within the immunodominant clones of patients.

In the study, sorted CD4+ and CD8+ blood T cells from patients with severe aplastic anemia and from healthy subjects underwent deep sequencing of TCR repertoires. Ficoll-Paque density gradient centrifugation was used to isolate peripheral blood mononuclear cells. CD4+ and CD8+ T cells were sorted by FACS or magnetic beads before DNA extraction. The TCR originated in a human donor in good health, serving as a control. Sequenced input: sorted CD4+, CD8+, or CD8+CD57+ T cells (not recorded which) from PBMCs.

CDR3 sequence: CASSSVHLSS. The chain is made from TRBV5-6 and TRBJ1-1. CDR1 and CDR2, per the germline V gene, are SGHDT and YYEEEE. The CDR3 region is 10 residues in length, termini included.